This entry lists 2 T cell receptor beta chains sequenced from one sample in a study of identical twins. TCRdb itself ran the 5' RACE reads through MiXCR, one entry per CDR3 protein. Here the sample spans hundreds of thousands of distinct CDR3 sequences, roughly 12% being singletons. These data also featured in a second study, about yellow fever vaccine responses in identical twins.

The sequenced sample consisted of PBMCs. These receptors were obtained from a woman between 18 and 29 years old in good health.

V and J are TRBV4-1 and TRBJ2-3; 9 nucleotides match TRBD2. Trimming removed 0 bases from V and 2 bases from J; junction bases left unmatched: 6. Germline V lookup: CDR1 MGHRA, CDR2 YSYEKL. The CDR3 has 17 amino acids. The CDR3 protein is CASSQDRLAGITDTQYF. For the CDR3, the DNA is TGCGCCAGCAGCCAAGACCGGCTAGCGGGGATCACAGATACGCAGTATTTT.

This clonotype was seen a handful of times. This chain uses TRBV4-1 with TRBJ2-4, with TRBD1 matching over 8 bases. Per germline, CDR1 MGHRA and CDR2 YSYEKL. The CDR3 totals 16 residues. The V segment lost 1 base and the J segment 8 bases; nucleotides outside the gene matches: 10. In nucleotides, the CDR3 is TGCGCCAGCAGCCAAGTGGGAGCCGGACAGGGAGACATTCAGTACTTC. Protein product: CASSQVGAGQGDIQYF.